Shown below are 15 T cell receptor beta chains from a single sample sequenced in a study of blood T cell repertoires in COVID-19. Clones were sequenced by immunoSEQ multiplex PCR, and TCRdb holds only the in-frame ones, with some missing. The data hold hundreds of thousands of clones, with more than 80% observed a single time. Sequencing used PBMCs or T cells enriched from blood (not recorded which). These receptors all stem from a man aged 25-40 years who had recovered from COVID-19.

The V gene is TRBV7-8, the J gene TRBJ1-1, with D perhaps matching TRBD1 (5 bases). Deletions cut 7 bases from V and 4 bases from J, with 19 bases between. In germline, CDR1 is SGHVS, CDR2 FQNEAQ. CDR3 length: 15 amino acids. CDR3 protein: CASIRGLAGTTEAFF. In DNA, the CDR3 is TGTGCCAGCATCCGGGGCCTAGCAGGTACCACTGAAGCTTTCTTT.

The rearrangement joins TRBV5-4 to TRBJ2-1; 9 positions agree with TRBD2. The length of the CDR3 is 15 residues. With V trimmed by 4 bases and J by 7 bases, 9 bases remained unmatched. From germline, CDR1 is SGHNT and CDR2 YYREEE (reference sequence). DNA for the CDR3: TGTGCCAGCAGCACCGGGACTAGCATGGGAAATGAGCAGTTCTTC. It translates to CASSTGTSMGNEQFF.

The rearrangement links TRBV4-1 to TRBJ2-3; a possible D gene is TRBD1 (6 bases). Germline V lookup: CDR1 MGHRA, CDR2 YSYEKL. V was pared by 2 bases and J by 4 bases, with 10 bases between. CDR3 size: 14 residues. For the CDR3, the DNA is TGCGCCAGCAGCCAATATTGGGGGCCAGATACGCAGTATTTT. It is translated as CASSQYWGPDTQYF.

The rearrangement joins TRBV18 to TRBJ2-4, with a weak D call TRBD1 (6 bases). V lost 3 bases and J 8 bases, leaving 17 bases between the germline ends. The V gene's germline CDR1 is KGHSH and CDR2 LQKENI. This CDR3 contains 15 residues. CDR3 bases: TGTGCCAGCTCACCCCAAGCAGGGGTAGGAGACATTCAGTACTTC. It specifies CASSPQAGVGDIQYF.

This chain links TRBV4-2 with TRBJ1-2; D is perhaps TRBD1 (5 bases). V lost 1 base and J lost 2, with 14 bases in between. Looked up from germline, CDR1 is LGHNA and CDR2 is YNFKEQ. This CDR3 comprises 16 residues. In DNA form, the CDR3 reads TGTGCCAGCAGCCAAGCCCCCCAGGGCCAGAACTATGGCTACACCTTC. Its protein product is CASSQAPQGQNYGYTF.

The rearrangement links TRBV28 to TRBJ2-5, with TRBD1 matching over 8 bases. Germline values: CDR1 MDHEN, CDR2 SYDVKM. The V gene end was trimmed by 10 bases and the J gene end by 5 bases; junction bases not matched to a gene: 9. CDR3 size: 13 residues. The DNA of the CDR3 is TGTGCCACCCTAGACAGGGGATGGGAGACCCAGTACTTC. It specifies CATLDRGWETQYF.

The rearrangement joins TRBV7-9 to TRBJ2-7; D is perhaps TRBD1 (6 bases). V was shortened by 5 bases and J by 1 base, with 18 bases between the two germline ends. In germline, CDR1 is SEHNR, CDR2 FQNEAQ (reference sequence). The CDR3 is 16 residues long. CDR3 nucleotides: TGTGCCAGCAGCCTCCCGAAAGGGACAAGTTCCTACGAGCAGTACTTC. The encoded protein is CASSLPKGTSSYEQYF. Full variable domain (rest looked up from reference TRBV7-9 and TRBJ2-7): DTGVSQNPRHKITKRGQNVTFRCDPISEHNRLYWYRQTLGQGPEFLTYFQNEAQLEKSRLLSDRFSAERPKGSFSTLEIQRTEQGDSAMYLCASSLPKGTSSYEQYFGPGTRLTVT.

The chain couples TRBV5-1 to TRBJ1-6, with unresolved D. The V gene's germline CDR1 is SGHRS and CDR2 YFSETQ. V gave up 3 bases and J gave up 10 bases, with 8 bases separating them. This CDR3 has 12 amino acids. The CDR3 sequence is CASSSGLSPLHF. The CDR3 DNA reads as TGCGCCAGCAGCTCCGGGTTATCACCCCTCCACTTT.

V is TRBV7-9 and J is TRBJ2-7, with 8 bases aligning to TRBD1. Trimming at V came to 5 bases and at J to 8 bases, leaving 17 bases not matched to a gene. In germline, CDR1 is SEHNR, CDR2 FQNEAQ (reference sequence). This CDR3 spans 16 amino acids. CDR3 nucleotides: TGTGCCAGCAGCGAAGAGGGGACAGGCCCATCTGGTAAGCAGTACTTC. Amino acid sequence: CASSEEGTGPSGKQYF.

The chain uses TRBV28 and TRBJ2-2; TRBD2 aligns across 7 bases. Losses at the gene ends were 3 bases for V and 0 bases for J; bases not matched to a gene: 4. The CDR3 contains 16 residues. In germline, CDR1 is MDHEN, CDR2 SYDVKM. CDR3 loop: CASSFRGRANTGELFF. The CDR3 DNA is TGTGCCAGCAGTTTTCGGGGGAGGGCGAACACCGGGGAGCTGTTTTTT.

The rearrangement joins TRBV5-5 to TRBJ2-2; D is undetermined. Trimming removed 4 bases at V and 2 bases at J, with 15 bases between. CDR1 SGHKS and CDR2 YYEKEE come from the germline V gene (reference sequence). There are 16 residues in the CDR3. As DNA, the CDR3 is TGTGCCAGCAGCCTCCTACCCTTTCAAAACACCGGGGAGCTGTTTTTT. Translating it yields CASSLLPFQNTGELFF.

V usage is TRBV27 and J usage is TRBJ1-5, with D perhaps TRBD1 (6 bases). The germline V and J ends were trimmed by 5 bases and 6 bases, with 23 bases remaining between them. CDR1 is MNHEY, CDR2 SMNVEV, per germline (reference sequence). The length of the CDR3 is 17 residues. CDR3 loop: CASSPRLPTGRGQPQHF. CDR3 DNA sequence: TGTGCCAGCAGTCCCCGTCTCCCGACAGGTAGGGGTCAGCCCCAGCATTTT.

V usage is TRBV7-2 and J usage is TRBJ2-2; 7 nucleotides match TRBD1. CDR3 length: 15 amino acids. The V segment lost 6 bases and the J segment 5 bases; nucleotides outside the gene matches: 9. In germline, CDR1 is SGHTA, CDR2 FQGNSA. Here the CDR3 DNA reads TGTGCCAGCAGAAACAGGGGTGGTGGAACCGGGGAGCTGTTTTTT. Translation: CASRNRGGGTGELFF.

Only a few counts were recorded for this clone. The chain combines TRBV3-1 (or the pseudogene TRBV3-2) with TRBJ1-6; no firm D call. CDR3 size: 13 residues. From germline, CDR1 is LGHDT and CDR2 YNNKEL (reference sequence). The V end was cut by 1 base, the J end by 9 bases, with 7 bases between. The chain's CDR3 is CASSQVEFSPLHF. In DNA, the CDR3 is TGTGCCAGCAGCCAAGTTGAGTTTTCACCCCTCCACTTT.

The V gene is TRBV19, the J gene TRBJ1-2, with a weak D call TRBD1 (6 bases). The CDR3 runs 15 residues. The V gene's germline CDR1 is LNHDA and CDR2 SQIVND (reference sequence). V lost 4 bases and J lost 3, with 15 bases in between. CDR3 amino acids: CASSRGLGADYGYTF. As DNA, the CDR3 is TGTGCCAGTAGTAGGGGTCTGGGGGCGGACTATGGCTACACCTTC.